This T cell receptor beta chain was found in a study of T cells in Graves' hyperthyroidism and ophthalmopathy. General observations from the study: Researchers found most expanded thyroid clonotypes above 0.001 in blood as well. The model forecast ophthalmopathy, anticipating it by a median around 6.5 months before onset.

Regarding this clonotype: The antigen remains undetermined.

V lost 5 bases to trimming and J lost 2 bases; unmatched junction nucleotides: 10. The CDR3 length is 16 residues. Across 18 months, stable Graves' hyperthyroidism was marked by no progression to ophthalmopathy. Thyroid ultrasound, orbital computed tomography, clinical symptoms, and serum thyroxine and TRAb underpinned diagnoses. RNA transcripts yielded amplified TCR beta CDR3 regions. First-round RT-PCR targeting the TCR CDR3 was performed with the HTBI primer set. TCRdb called the multiplex PCR reads again in MiXCR, with one record for every CDR3 protein. The data hold roughly 570,000 distinct CDR3 sequences, with about 15% observed a single time.

The sequence came from a woman under 40 with Graves' hyperthyroidism. The sequenced material came from blood. The chain employs TRBV12-3 or TRBV12-4 and TRBJ2-7; 9 nucleotides match TRBD1. CDR3 residues: CASSVGQGSPTYEQYF. The CDR3, as DNA: TGTGCCAGCAGTGTGGGACAGGGCTCCCCAACCTACGAGCAGTACTTC.